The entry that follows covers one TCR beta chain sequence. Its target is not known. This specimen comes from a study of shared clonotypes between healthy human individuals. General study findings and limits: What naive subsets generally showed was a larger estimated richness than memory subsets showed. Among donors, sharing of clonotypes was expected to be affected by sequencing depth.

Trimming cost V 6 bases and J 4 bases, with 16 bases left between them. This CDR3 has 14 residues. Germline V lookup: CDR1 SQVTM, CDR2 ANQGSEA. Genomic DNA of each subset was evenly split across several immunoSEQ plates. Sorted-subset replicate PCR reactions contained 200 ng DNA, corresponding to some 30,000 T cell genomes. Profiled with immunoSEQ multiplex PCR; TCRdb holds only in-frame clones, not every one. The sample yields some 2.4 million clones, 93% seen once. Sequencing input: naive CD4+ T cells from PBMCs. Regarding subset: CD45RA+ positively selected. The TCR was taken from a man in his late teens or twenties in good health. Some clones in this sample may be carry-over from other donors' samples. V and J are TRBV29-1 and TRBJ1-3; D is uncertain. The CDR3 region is CSVALLSRGNTIYF. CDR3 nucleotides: TGCAGCGTCGCCCTCTTATCTAGAGGAAACACCATATATTTT.